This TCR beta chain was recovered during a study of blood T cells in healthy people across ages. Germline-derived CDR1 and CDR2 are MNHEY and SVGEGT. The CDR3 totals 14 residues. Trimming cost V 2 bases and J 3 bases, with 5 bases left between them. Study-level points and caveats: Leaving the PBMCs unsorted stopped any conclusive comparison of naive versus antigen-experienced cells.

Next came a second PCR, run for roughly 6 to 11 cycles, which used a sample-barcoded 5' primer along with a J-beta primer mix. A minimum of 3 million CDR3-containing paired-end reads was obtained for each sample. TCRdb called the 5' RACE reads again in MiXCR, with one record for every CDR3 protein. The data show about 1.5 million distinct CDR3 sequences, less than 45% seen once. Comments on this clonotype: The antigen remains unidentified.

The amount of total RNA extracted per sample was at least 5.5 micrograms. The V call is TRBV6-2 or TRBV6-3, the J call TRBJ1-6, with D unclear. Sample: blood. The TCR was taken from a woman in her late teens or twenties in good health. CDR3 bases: TGTGCCAGCAGTTACGACAACTATAATTCACCCCTCCACTTT. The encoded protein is CASSYDNYNSPLHF.